Below, one T cell receptor (beta chain) is given with its context. It has no known antigen specificity. Qualities for individual bases were not recorded, and no much larger clone is one base off. The sample originates from a study of blood T cells in healthy people across ages (dated by TCRdb to between 2015 and 2016). Describing the broader study: In model experiments, template switching captured about one uniquely barcoded TCR beta cDNA molecule for every two T cells. Using the same blood draw, the study looked at two additional independent replicas of 1 million unique cDNA reads for two donors, one aged 18 to 29 and the other aged 80 or older. Donors of different ages were randomly distributed across sequencing lanes to avoid experimental bias. Age-related changes in TCR beta repertoire diversity were measured in the study by deep sequencing normalized with unique cDNA molecular identifiers. The donors were divided into four age groups: young (average about 15 years), middle-aged (about 40), aged (around 59) and long-lived (82).

Systemically healthy Caucasian individuals from Russia, 39 in total and aged about 6 to 100 years, were included as donors. Each donor gave ten milliliters of peripheral blood, drawn into EDTA-treated Vacutainer tubes. Ficoll-Paque density-gradient centrifugation was used to isolate PBMCs, with at least 6 million per sample. Trizol reagent was used to extract total RNA from PBMCs, with at least 5 micrograms per sample. For every donor, flow cytometry on a PBMC aliquot measured the percentage of naive CD45RAhigh/CD27high T cells. Inclusive of the bounding cysteine and phenylalanine, the CDR3 is 16 residues long. Only CDR3 DNA is held: 48 bases, read in frame from base 1. From the germline V gene (reference sequence), CDR1 is DFQATT and CDR2 is SNEGSKA. V is cut back by 2 bases and J by 0 bases, with 5 bases in the junction unmatched. Receptor amplification or capture employed 5' RACE. The sequencer was an Illumina HiSeq 2500. A second PCR of about 7 to 12 cycles was performed with a sample-barcoded 5' primer and a J-beta primer mix. Each TCR beta cDNA molecule received a unique molecular identifier from a template-switch 5' adaptor carrying 12 random nucleotides. Each sample yielded at least 3 million CDR3-containing paired-end reads. First-strand cDNA was synthesized from all RNA with the Mint cDNA synthesis kit, primed by a TRBC-specific oligonucleotide. Following uracil-DNA glycosylase treatment, all cDNA underwent a first 18-cycle PCR with the universal primers M1SS and BC2_uni_R. Regarding the original processing steps: For normalization, 1 million high-quality reads were randomly selected from each sample, with every read carrying a distinct molecular identifier. Reads sharing molecular identifiers were discarded rather than binned into consensus sequences. CDR3 identification, clonotype clustering and error correction used MiTCR with a Q25 quality threshold and the strictest error-elimination algorithm. A nonparametric unseen species model with Euler transformation was used to estimate lower-bound total TCR beta diversity. The public sequencing data were trimmed at Q25 with fastp and processed into clonotypes with MiXCR by TCRdb, which kept only in-frame beta chains. Entries that share a CDR3 protein sequence are merged under the most common genes and DNA. TCRdb's processing, not the authors', yielded these V and J calls. The sample data list about 1.4 million distinct CDR3 sequences, and around 59% of these were observed just once. The ten most abundant clones make up 6.5% to 8.5% of the sample.

Broad study findings and their caveats: Compared with the aged group, the long-lived group had more naive CD4+ T cells, fewer expanded clones and increased TCR diversity, a pattern suggesting age selection. Because profiling used bulk unsorted PBMCs, naive and antigen-experienced compartments could not be compared conclusively. As age increased, observed TCR beta diversity per million T cells dropped in a roughly linear way, and a significant reduction was already evident by age around 41. Because the CMV infection status of the donors was unknown, age-related changes in expanded clonotypes may potentially have been confounded. There was a strong correlation between observed TCR beta diversity and the percentage of naive T cells measured by flow cytometry. Estimates of total diversity based on one million sequenced T cells were considered lower bounds and underestimates.

The receptor was isolated from a man younger than 30 in good health. Sample: blood. The chain is encoded by TRBV20-1 joined to TRBJ2-7, with 12 bases aligning to TRBD1. The CDR3 sequence is CSARPGTGGISYEQYF. In nucleotides, the sequence is TGCAGTGCTAGACCCGGGACAGGGGGCATCTCCTACGAGCAGTACTTC.